The rows below give T cell receptor beta chains drawn from one sample of a study of blood T cell repertoires in COVID-19. The method was immunoSEQ multiplex PCR; TCRdb's version includes in-frame clones alone and lacks a portion of them. This sample carries 240,000 or so clones, more than 75% of them seen once, and the ten largest clones take 0.95% to 1%. Sequencing input: peripheral blood. The source is a woman in her forties who had recovered from COVID-19. CDR3s include the opening cysteine and the closing phenylalanine or tryptophan. The order of the fields is CDR3 length, D gene, J gene, V gene, clone size, CDR3 protein, CDR3 DNA. A D gene is named only where the DNA matches it firmly. Not every row has a clone size; where given, it reads once, few, many or a size class.

length: 15
D: TRBD2
J: TRBJ2-3
V: TRBV10-2
size: NA
CDR3: CASRDRGGGPDTQYF
DNA: TGCGCCAGCAGGGACCGGGGCGGGGGGCCAGATACGCAGTATTTT

length: 16
D: NA
J: TRBJ2-5
V: TRBV4-3
size: NA
CDR3: CASSQDRTLGGETQYF
DNA: TGCGCCAGCAGCCAAGATCGCACCCTGGGGGGAGAGACCCAGTACTTC

length: 15
D: TRBD2
J: TRBJ2-3
V: TRBV9
size: NA
CDR3: CASTPGVAGSDTQYF
DNA: TGTGCCAGCACCCCAGGGGTAGCGGGATCAGATACGCAGTATTTT

length: 13
D: NA
J: TRBJ2-5
V: TRBV18
size: NA
CDR3: CASSPGTQETQYF
DNA: TGTGCCAGCTCCCCCGGGACACAAGAGACCCAGTACTTC

length: 15
D: NA
J: TRBJ1-1
V: TRBV11-2
size: NA
CDR3: CASSPIGQMNTEAFF
DNA: TGTGCCAGCAGCCCCATCGGACAGATGAACACTGAAGCTTTCTTT

length: 14
D: NA
J: TRBJ1-4
V: TRBV3-1/TRBV3-2
size: few
CDR3: CASSLRRSNEKLFF
DNA: TGTGCCAGCAGCCTCAGGAGGTCTAATGAAAAACTGTTTTTT

length: 15
D: NA
J: TRBJ1-3
V: TRBV19
size: NA
CDR3: CASSTDRFSGNTIYF
DNA: TGTGCCAGTAGTACAGACAGGTTCTCTGGAAACACCATATATTTT

length: 16
D: TRBD1
J: TRBJ1-2
V: TRBV18
size: NA
CDR3: CASSPGQGENVDGYTF
DNA: TGTGCCAGCTCACCAGGACAGGGGGAGAACGTGGATGGCTACACCTTC

length: 17
D: NA
J: TRBJ1-4
V: TRBV19
size: NA
CDR3: CASSIFGGGPTNEKLFF
DNA: TGTGCCAGTAGTATTTTTGGGGGCGGCCCAACTAATGAAAAACTGTTTTTT

length: 16
D: TRBD1
J: TRBJ1-5
V: TRBV2
size: NA
CDR3: CASSGSPLQGDQPQHF
DNA: TGTGCCAGCAGTGGTTCCCCTCTACAGGGGGATCAGCCCCAGCATTTT

length: 14
D: NA
J: TRBJ1-1
V: TRBV9
size: NA
CDR3: CASSVAHRVTEAFF
DNA: TGTGCCAGCAGCGTAGCCCACAGGGTTACTGAAGCTTTCTTT

length: 14
D: TRBD1
J: TRBJ1-4
V: TRBV7-9
size: NA
CDR3: CASSPQGAREKLFF
DNA: TGTGCCAGCAGCCCACAGGGGGCGAGGGAAAAACTGTTTTTT

length: 13
D: NA
J: TRBJ1-4
V: TRBV9
size: NA
CDR3: CASSPYDGEKLFF
DNA: TGTGCCAGCAGCCCTTACGACGGGGAAAAACTGTTTTTT

length: 15
D: NA
J: TRBJ1-4
V: TRBV25-1
size: NA
CDR3: CASNRGGQSNEKLFF
DNA: TGTGCCAGCAACCGCGGTGGCCAGAGTAATGAAAAACTGTTTTTT

length: 12
D: NA
J: TRBJ2-6
V: TRBV30
size: NA
CDR3: CAWMVGRGLLTF
DNA: TGTGCCTGGATGGTGGGCAGGGGCCTCCTGACTTTC

length: 14
D: NA
J: TRBJ2-2
V: TRBV18
size: NA
CDR3: CASSPTRDSGELFF
DNA: TGTGCCAGCTCACCAACGCGGGACAGCGGGGAGCTGTTTTTT

length: 16
D: TRBD1
J: TRBJ1-5
V: TRBV5-1
size: NA
CDR3: CASSPGRTGGNQPQHF
DNA: TGCGCCAGCAGCCCGGGACGGACAGGGGGTAATCAGCCCCAGCATTTT

length: 12
D: TRBD2
J: TRBJ2-7
V: TRBV30
size: NA
CDR3: CAWSPGLGEQYF
DNA: TGTGCCTGGAGTCCGGGACTAGGCGAGCAGTACTTC

length: 12
D: NA
J: TRBJ1-2
V: TRBV15
size: NA
CDR3: CATSRDGGGYTF
DNA: TGTGCCACCAGCAGAGATGGGGGGGGCTACACCTTC

length: 11
D: NA
J: TRBJ1-2
V: TRBV20-1
size: once
CDR3: CSGDWGGGYTF
DNA: TGCAGTGGAGACTGGGGCGGTGGCTACACCTTC

length: 13
D: TRBD2
J: TRBJ2-5
V: TRBV7-3
size: NA
CDR3: CASSRGVQETQYF
DNA: TGTGCCAGCAGCCGGGGGGTCCAAGAGACCCAGTACTTC

length: 16
D: TRBD1
J: TRBJ1-1
V: TRBV30
size: NA
CDR3: CAWSGGQGGQNTEAFF
DNA: TGTGCCTGGAGTGGAGGACAGGGGGGACAGAACACTGAAGCTTTCTTT

length: 14
D: NA
J: TRBJ2-1
V: TRBV29-1
size: NA
CDR3: CSARVIARYNEQFF
DNA: TGCAGCGCCCGGGTGATAGCGCGTTACAATGAGCAGTTCTTC

length: 16
D: TRBD2
J: TRBJ2-5
V: TRBV6-6
size: NA
CDR3: CASSPTGLATSGTQYF
DNA: TGTGCCAGCAGCCCCACGGGACTAGCGACGTCAGGGACCCAGTACTTC

length: 22
D: TRBD1
J: TRBJ1-2
V: TRBV7-6
size: NA
CDR3: CASSLALNPQPDRAPPNYGYTF
DNA: TGTGCCAGCAGCTTAGCGCTAAATCCACAGCCGGACAGGGCCCCACCTAACTATGGCTACACCTTC

length: 13
D: NA
J: TRBJ1-2
V: TRBV5-1
size: NA
CDR3: CASSLGQGPYYTF
DNA: TGCGCCAGCAGCTTGGGGCAGGGTCCCTACTACACCTTC

length: 16
D: TRBD1
J: TRBJ2-2
V: TRBV19
size: once
CDR3: CASRVNRGANTGELFF
DNA: TGTGCCAGTAGAGTAAACAGGGGCGCGAACACCGGGGAGCTGTTTTTT

length: 16
D: NA
J: TRBJ2-3
V: TRBV7-2
size: NA
CDR3: CASTPPSGVAGDTQYF
DNA: TGTGCCAGCACTCCCCCTTCAGGAGTCGCGGGAGATACGCAGTATTTT

length: 15
D: TRBD2
J: TRBJ2-2
V: TRBV5-1
size: NA
CDR3: CASSPLLGRAGELFF
DNA: TGCGCCAGCAGCCCCCTGCTTGGGAGGGCCGGGGAGCTGTTTTTT

length: 14
D: NA
J: TRBJ1-4
V: TRBV24-1
size: once
CDR3: CAPLGLREKEKLFF
DNA: TGTGCCCCCTTAGGTTTGAGGGAGAAGGAAAAACTGTTTTTT

length: 14
D: NA
J: TRBJ2-7
V: TRBV30
size: NA
CDR3: CAWSLGRGPYEQYF
DNA: TGTGCCTGGAGTCTCGGGCGGGGCCCCTACGAGCAGTACTTC

length: 12
D: NA
J: TRBJ1-3
V: TRBV3-1/TRBV3-2
size: NA
CDR3: CASSRSGNTIYF
DNA: TGTGCCAGCAGCCGCAGTGGAAACACCATATATTTT

length: 14
D: NA
J: TRBJ1-2
V: TRBV24-1
size: NA
CDR3: CATSDPPGNYGYTF
DNA: TGTGCCACCAGTGACCCCCCCGGGAACTATGGCTACACCTTC

length: 14
D: TRBD1
J: TRBJ1-5
V: TRBV10-3
size: NA
CDR3: CAISPGQGEQPQHF
DNA: TGTGCCATCAGCCCCGGACAGGGGGAACAGCCCCAGCATTTT

length: 17
D: TRBD2
J: TRBJ2-5
V: TRBV27
size: NA
CDR3: CASSPLELAGGGETQYF
DNA: TGTGCCAGCAGTCCCTTAGAACTAGCGGGAGGCGGGGAGACCCAGTACTTC

length: 17
D: TRBD1
J: TRBJ2-6
V: TRBV3-1/TRBV3-2
size: NA
CDR3: CASSHGTGVSGANVLTF
DNA: TGTGCCAGCAGCCATGGGACAGGCGTCTCTGGGGCCAACGTCCTGACTTTC

length: 13
D: NA
J: TRBJ1-1
V: TRBV30
size: once
CDR3: CAWGGERNTEAFF
DNA: TGTGCCTGGGGCGGGGAGAGGAACACTGAAGCTTTCTTT

length: 16
D: NA
J: TRBJ1-3
V: TRBV7-2
size: NA
CDR3: CASSVRLTSPGNTIYF
DNA: TGTGCCAGCAGCGTCAGACTGACTTCTCCTGGAAACACCATATATTTT

length: 15
D: TRBD2
J: TRBJ2-5
V: TRBV6-2/TRBV6-3
size: NA
CDR3: CASSTGGLWGETQYF
DNA: TGTGCCAGCAGCACCGGGGGACTATGGGGAGAGACCCAGTACTTC

length: 14
D: TRBD2
J: TRBJ2-1
V: TRBV6-4
size: few
CDR3: CASSGGGSYNEQFF
DNA: TGTGCCAGCAGTGGGGGGGGCTCCTACAATGAGCAGTTCTTC

length: 14
D: NA
J: TRBJ1-1
V: TRBV5-6
size: once
CDR3: CASSPGGVNTEAFF
DNA: TGTGCCAGCAGCCCCGGCGGGGTGAACACTGAAGCTTTCTTT

length: 19
D: TRBD2
J: TRBJ2-2
V: TRBV18
size: once
CDR3: CASSPYRGLAGGNTGELFF
DNA: TGTGCCAGCTCACCCTACAGGGGTCTAGCGGGAGGCAACACCGGGGAGCTGTTTTTT

length: 13
D: NA
J: TRBJ1-1
V: TRBV10-3
size: NA
CDR3: CAIRRGTLTEAFF
DNA: TGTGCCATCAGGCGCGGGACTCTCACTGAAGCTTTCTTT

length: 14
D: NA
J: TRBJ2-5
V: TRBV11-2
size: NA
CDR3: CASSLIQGWETQYF
DNA: TGTGCCAGCAGCTTAATCCAGGGGTGGGAGACCCAGTACTTC

length: 13
D: NA
J: TRBJ2-1
V: TRBV6-2/TRBV6-3
size: NA
CDR3: CASSYVAYNEQFF
DNA: TGTGCCAGCAGTTACGTGGCATACAATGAGCAGTTCTTC

length: 14
D: NA
J: TRBJ2-5
V: TRBV29-1
size: NA
CDR3: CSVGQGGLQETQYF
DNA: TGCAGCGTTGGTCAGGGGGGCCTCCAAGAGACCCAGTACTTC

length: 12
D: NA
J: TRBJ2-1
V: TRBV15
size: NA
CDR3: CATSRARGEQFF
DNA: TGTGCCACCAGCAGAGCCCGGGGTGAGCAGTTCTTC

length: 14
D: TRBD1
J: TRBJ2-3
V: TRBV19
size: NA
CDR3: CASSIGRDRASQYF
DNA: TGTGCCAGTAGTATTGGCCGGGACAGGGCCTCGCAGTATTTT

length: 14
D: NA
J: TRBJ1-5
V: TRBV6-5
size: once
CDR3: CASTLRGHNQPQHF
DNA: TGTGCCAGCACCCTAAGGGGTCACAATCAGCCCCAGCATTTT

length: 14
D: NA
J: TRBJ1-4
V: TRBV7-8
size: NA
CDR3: CASSSGGGDEKLFF
DNA: TGTGCCAGCAGCTCCGGGGGGGGTGATGAAAAACTGTTTTTT

length: 14
D: TRBD1
J: TRBJ2-5
V: TRBV6-2/TRBV6-3
size: NA
CDR3: CASSYSGQGRTQYF
DNA: TGTGCCAGCAGTTACTCCGGACAGGGCAGAACCCAGTACTTC

length: 15
D: NA
J: TRBJ1-5
V: TRBV6-6
size: NA
CDR3: CASSHAGRGNQPQHF
DNA: TGTGCCAGCAGCCACGCGGGCCGGGGCAATCAGCCCCAGCATTTT

length: 15
D: NA
J: TRBJ2-5
V: TRBV6-1
size: NA
CDR3: CASSEGGVGQETQYF
DNA: TGTGCCAGCAGTGAAGGCGGGGTAGGGCAAGAGACCCAGTACTTC

length: 12
D: NA
J: TRBJ2-5
V: TRBV30
size: NA
CDR3: CAWSGRGVTQYF
DNA: TGTGCCTGGAGTGGAAGGGGCGTGACCCAGTACTTC

length: 17
D: NA
J: TRBJ2-7
V: TRBV5-1
size: NA
CDR3: CASSLVWGGPSSYEQYF
DNA: TGCGCCAGCAGCTTGGTGTGGGGGGGCCCTTCTTCCTACGAGCAGTACTTC

length: 13
D: TRBD1
J: TRBJ2-7
V: TRBV29-1
size: NA
CDR3: CSVVRTGPGEQYF
DNA: TGCAGCGTTGTGCGGACAGGGCCGGGCGAGCAGTACTTC

length: 15
D: TRBD2
J: TRBJ2-7
V: TRBV5-4
size: once
CDR3: CASSRPGLAGGEQYF
DNA: TGTGCCAGCAGCCGGCCGGGACTAGCGGGAGGCGAGCAGTACTTC

length: 11
D: TRBD1
J: TRBJ1-1
V: TRBV27
size: NA
CDR3: CALGRGRGAFF
DNA: TGTGCCCTGGGCAGGGGGCGGGGGGCTTTCTTT

length: 17
D: TRBD1
J: TRBJ1-3
V: TRBV19
size: NA
CDR3: CASSIEGTGRSGNTIYF
DNA: TGTGCCAGTAGTATAGAGGGGACAGGACGCTCTGGAAACACCATATATTTT